The 14 T cell receptor beta chains reported below all come from one sample, sequenced in a study of T cell repertoires in cytomegalovirus infection (dated by TCRdb to between 2018 and 2020). Instrument on record: Illumina HiSeq 1500. The raw public reads went through TCRdb reprocessing: fastp at Q25, MiXCR clone calling, in-frame beta chains kept. Identical CDR3 proteins give one entry, which carries the most common genes and DNA. Recorded for this sample are just over 450,000 distinct CDR3 sequences; roughly 43% of them occurred a single time. The top ten hold around two fifths of the sample. Their specific antigens are unknown. This sample's treatment or condition label indicates: in vitro stimulation with specific CMV peptide epitopes to enrich CMV-specific T cells. The specimen comprised cultured PBMCs, sampled from culture after CMV antigen stimulation. Receptors were obtained from a human donor in good health (CMV status not recorded). Some clones in this sample may be carry-over from other donors' samples.

The rearrangement links TRBV7-8 to TRBJ1-5, with 8 bases that match TRBD1. CDR1 and CDR2 (germline): SGHVS, FQNEAQ. The CDR3 consists of 16 residues. J gave up 6 bases and V 5 bases, and 12 bases lay outside the gene matches. As DNA, the CDR3 is TGTGCCAGCAGCCCTCACAGGGGGGGAAAACGTCAGCCCCAGCATTTT. Translating gives CASSPHRGGKRQPQHF.

This clonotype has at least ten counts. V and J are TRBV7-2 and TRBJ1-4, with D perhaps TRBD1 (5 bases). V was shortened by 4 bases and J by 10 bases, with 22 bases between the two germline ends. This CDR3 is built from 16 residues. The germline V gene encodes CDR1 SGHTA and CDR2 FQGNSA. In DNA form, the CDR3 reads TGTGCCAGCAGCTCCACCCCCAGGGCCTCAGAAGGAAAACTGTTTTTT. Protein sequence: CASSSTPRASEGKLFF.

The sample holds a few counts of this clonotype. This chain connects TRBV10-3 to TRBJ2-3; D may be TRBD2 (6 bases). This CDR3 is 15 amino acids long. The V end was cut by 0 bases, the J end by 2 bases, with 9 bases between. In germline, CDR1 is ENHRY, CDR2 SYGVKD. In nucleotides, the CDR3 is TGTGCCATCAGTGAGTCGGCGGGGTCCACAGATACGCAGTATTTT. This gives the protein CAISESAGSTDTQYF.

This rearrangement joins TRBV5-4 to TRBJ1-4; D perhaps matches TRBD1 (5 bases). CDR3 length equals 17 residues. Per germline, CDR1 SGHNT and CDR2 YYREEE (reference sequence). Trimming removed 0 bases from V and 3 bases from J, with 15 bases in between. CDR3 DNA sequence: TGTGCCAGCAGCTTGGGGGGCCAGGGTTTGGCTAATGAAAAACTGTTTTTT. This codes for CASSLGGQGLANEKLFF.

This clonotype has more than one count but fewer than ten. The gene calls are TRBV12-3 or TRBV12-4 and TRBJ2-1; 11 bases fit TRBD1. This CDR3 comprises 15 residues. J lost 9 bases, V lost 8 bases, and 12 bases had no gene match. CDR3 sequence: CASCGGTGGPGEQFF. CDR3 nucleotide sequence: TGTGCCAGCTGTGGGGGGACAGGGGGTCCGGGTGAGCAGTTCTTC.

This chain joins TRBV29-1 and TRBJ1-1; 9 bases are shared with TRBD1. CDR1 SQVTM and CDR2 ANQGSEA come from the germline V gene. The junction had 14 bases not matched to a gene; V was cut back by 5 bases and J by 4 bases. This CDR3 comprises 16 residues. Here the CDR3 reads CSVSGTGTGAPTEAFF. DNA for the CDR3: TGCAGCGTTAGCGGGACAGGGACGGGGGCCCCCACTGAAGCTTTCTTT. The complete variable domain, with remaining parts taken from reference TRBV29-1 and TRBJ1-1, reads SAVISQKPSRDICQRGTSLTIQCQVDSQVTMMFWYRQQPGQSLTLIATANQGSEATYESGFVIDKFPISRPNLTFSTLTVSNMSPEDSSIYLCSVSGTGTGAPTEAFFGQGTRLTVV.

The V and J genes are TRBV7-6 and TRBJ1-4; weak D call: TRBD1 (5 bases). The V gene lost 3 bases and the J gene lost 0 bases, with 11 bases spanning the gap. This CDR3 has 16 residues. Germline lookup yields CDR1 SGHVS and CDR2 FNYEAQ. The CDR3 reads CASSFREGATNEKLFF. CDR3 nucleotide sequence: TGTGCCAGCAGCTTTAGGGAAGGGGCAACTAATGAAAAACTGTTTTTT.

This clonotype was picked up many times. The J gene is TRBJ2-7, the V gene TRBV19; 7 bases line up with TRBD2. The germline V gene has CDR1 LNHDA and CDR2 SQIVND (reference sequence). The CDR3 is 13 amino acids. V lost 3 bases, J lost 6 bases, and 5 bases stayed unmatched. The CDR3, as DNA: TGTGCCAGTAGTATCGAGGGCGGGGGCGAGCAGTACTTC. The encoded protein is CASSIEGGGEQYF.

V gene TRBV4-1 combines with J gene TRBJ2-1, with D possibly TRBD1 on 6 matching bases. The germline V and J ends were trimmed by 0 bases and 8 bases, with 17 bases remaining between them. CDR3 length: 16 residues. The germline gives CDR1 MGHRA, CDR2 YSYEKL. CDR3 loop: CASSQEGGLGGDEQFF. The DNA for the CDR3 is TGCGCCAGCAGCCAAGAAGGCGGGCTAGGGGGAGATGAGCAGTTCTTC.

The rearrangement links TRBV5-5 to TRBJ1-2, with no clear D. With 1 base removed from V and 4 bases from J, the gap between germline ends came to 14 bases. Germline-derived CDR1 and CDR2 are SGHKS and YYEKEE (reference sequence). CDR3 size: 15 residues. In DNA form, the CDR3 reads TGTGCCAGCAGCTTGTACGGCCTCCGGGGCTATGGCTACACCTTC. It yields the protein CASSLYGLRGYGYTF.

The chain couples TRBV3-1 to TRBJ2-7; 9 positions agree with TRBD2. Germline V gives CDR1 LGHDT, CDR2 YNNKEL (reference sequence). The length of the CDR3 is 16 residues. The V and J ends lost 0 bases and 3 bases, in that order; junction bases with no gene match: 6. The chain's CDR3 is CASSQEIWTSVYEQYF. The CDR3 DNA reads as TGTGCCAGCAGCCAAGAGATCTGGACTAGCGTCTACGAGCAGTACTTC.

The genes are TRBV12-3 or TRBV12-4 and TRBJ2-7, with D hard to call. CDR3 length: 14 residues. Deletions cut 3 bases from V and 2 bases from J, with 11 bases between. The CDR3 region has the DNA TGTGCCAGCAGTTTCGCCGAATCACCCTACGAGCAGTACTTC. Translated, it gives CASSFAESPYEQYF.

The V call is TRBV12-3 or TRBV12-4, the J call TRBJ1-4; 8 bases line up with TRBD1. This CDR3 comprises 13 residues. V was pared by 3 bases and J by 10 bases, with 4 bases of the junction left unmatched. The CDR3 coding sequence is TGTGCCAGCAGTTTTGACAGGGGCGGAAAACTGTTTTTT. Protein product: CASSFDRGGKLFF.

V usage is TRBV7-6 and J usage is TRBJ2-7, with D perhaps TRBD1 (6 bases). V lost 5 bases to trimming and J lost 5 bases, with 22 bases between them. CDR1 and CDR2 (germline): SGHVS, FNYEAQ. The CDR3 runs to 16 residues. The CDR3 region is CASSPNRVGGGHEQYF. The CDR3 nucleotides read TGTGCCAGCAGCCCAAACAGGGTGGGTGGGGGCCACGAGCAGTACTTC.